These T cell receptor beta chains were read from a single sample in a study of blood T cell repertoires in COVID-19. Using immunoSEQ multiplex PCR, the repertoire was profiled, and TCRdb retains in-frame clones only, with some absent. The sample includes around 360,000 clones, around 87% of them seen just once. Sequenced material: PBMCs or T cells enriched from blood (not recorded which). All receptors come from a man aged 40-55 years in a cohort exposed to, infected with or recovered from COVID-19 (not recorded which). The CDR3 runs from the conserved cysteine through the conserved F or W. Each record gives: V gene, J gene, clone size, D gene, CDR3 protein, CDR3 DNA. A D gene is named only where the DNA matches it firmly. Where a row states a size, it is once, few, many or the class of an expanded clone; other rows omit it.

V: TRBV3-1/TRBV3-2; J: TRBJ2-1; size: few; D: .; CDR3: CASSHDNVGGYNEQFF; DNA: TGTGCCAGCAGCCATGATAACGTGGGGGGATACAATGAGCAGTTCTTC
V: TRBV11-2; J: TRBJ2-1; size: .; D: TRBD2; CDR3: CASSSLQGAGALNEQFF; DNA: TGTGCCAGCAGCTCCCTCCAGGGAGCGGGAGCTCTCAATGAGCAGTTCTTC
V: TRBV6-4; J: TRBJ2-1; size: .; D: .; CDR3: CASSVSAELPNEQFF; DNA: TGTGCCAGCAGTGTCTCTGCGGAGCTACCTAATGAGCAGTTCTTC
V: TRBV24-1; J: TRBJ2-1; size: .; D: TRBD2; CDR3: CATRSGRSYNEQFF; DNA: TGTGCCACCCGTAGCGGGAGATCCTACAATGAGCAGTTCTTC
V: TRBV2; J: TRBJ1-2; size: .; D: TRBD1; CDR3: CASRGQRNYGYTF; DNA: TGTGCCAGCAGGGGACAGCGGAACTATGGCTACACCTTC
V: TRBV4-2; J: TRBJ1-2; size: .; D: TRBD1; CDR3: CASSDPGTVYGYTF; DNA: TGTGCCAGCAGCGACCCCGGGACAGTCTATGGCTACACCTTC
V: TRBV25-1; J: TRBJ2-5; size: .; D: .; CDR3: CASSEETGPQETQYF; DNA: TGTGCCAGCAGTGAAGAAACAGGTCCCCAAGAGACCCAGTACTTC
V: TRBV15; J: TRBJ2-5; size: once; D: TRBD2; CDR3: CATSRGLAGETQYF; DNA: TGTGCCACCAGCAGAGGACTAGCGGGAGAGACCCAGTACTTC
V: TRBV5-5; J: TRBJ2-3; size: .; D: .; CDR3: CASSPLAGGTDTQYF; DNA: TGTGCCAGCAGCCCCCTCGCAGGGGGCACAGATACGCAGTATTTT
V: TRBV5-1; J: TRBJ2-3; size: .; D: .; CDR3: CASSLGGPASDTQYF; DNA: TGCGCCAGCAGCTTGGGGGGGCCCGCCTCAGATACGCAGTATTTT
V: TRBV28; J: TRBJ1-4; size: .; D: TRBD1; CDR3: CASSLPGTATNEKLFF; DNA: TGTGCCAGCAGTCTCCCTGGGACAGCAACTAATGAAAAACTGTTTTTT
V: TRBV10-3; J: TRBJ2-7; size: once; D: .; CDR3: CASSTPASHEQYF; DNA: TGTGCCTCCTCTACTCCCGCTAGCCACGAGCAGTACTTC
V: TRBV9; J: TRBJ1-2; size: once; D: TRBD1; CDR3: CASSATWTGEGYTF; DNA: TGTGCCAGCAGCGCGACTTGGACAGGGGAGGGCTACACCTTC
V: TRBV10-3; J: TRBJ2-5; size: .; D: .; CDR3: CATEPGVGWETQYF; DNA: TGTGCCACCGAGCCGGGAGTCGGGTGGGAGACCCAGTACTTC
V: TRBV5-4; J: TRBJ1-6; size: once; D: TRBD1; CDR3: CASSTPGQANSPLHF; DNA: TGTGCCAGCAGCACACCGGGACAGGCGAATTCACCCCTCCACTTT
V: TRBV5-1; J: TRBJ2-2; size: .; D: .; CDR3: CASSLRQDYTGELFF; DNA: TGCGCCAGCAGCTTGAGACAGGACTACACCGGGGAGCTGTTTTTT
V: TRBV14; J: TRBJ2-3; size: once; D: TRBD2; CDR3: CASSQASGRNTQYF; DNA: TGTGCCAGCAGCCAAGCTAGCGGGAGAAATACGCAGTATTTT
V: TRBV3-1/TRBV3-2; J: TRBJ1-1; size: .; D: .; CDR3: CASSQVGNTEAFF; DNA: TGTGCCAGCAGCCAAGTCGGGAACACTGAAGCTTTCTTT
V: TRBV18; J: TRBJ2-2; size: .; D: TRBD2; CDR3: CASSPRLAGSGELFF; DNA: TGTGCCAGCTCACCCAGACTAGCGGGATCCGGGGAGCTGTTTTTT
V: TRBV5-1; J: TRBJ2-1; size: .; D: .; CDR3: CASSLQGWTTYNEQFF; DNA: TGCGCCAGCAGCTTGCAGGGATGGACAACCTACAATGAGCAGTTCTTC
V: TRBV6-6; J: TRBJ2-3; size: .; D: TRBD1; CDR3: CASSYRQGPDTQYF; DNA: TGTGCCAGCAGCTACAGACAGGGTCCAGATACGCAGTATTTT
V: TRBV3-1/TRBV3-2; J: TRBJ2-3; size: .; D: TRBD2; CDR3: CASSQATLAGASSTQYF; DNA: TGTGCCAGCAGCCAAGCAACCCTAGCGGGTGCCTCAAGTACGCAGTATTTT
V: TRBV12-5; J: TRBJ2-3; size: .; D: .; CDR3: CASAWGTLSGTQYF; DNA: TGTGCTAGTGCCTGGGGGACTCTCTCGGGTACGCAGTATTTT
V: TRBV9; J: TRBJ1-2; size: .; D: TRBD1; CDR3: CASSGGQGEGYTF; DNA: TGTGCCAGCAGCGGAGGACAGGGAGAGGGCTACACCTTC
V: TRBV28; J: TRBJ2-7; size: .; D: TRBD1; CDR3: CASSGTGNPYEQYF; DNA: TGTGCCAGCAGTGGGACAGGAAATCCCTACGAGCAGTACTTC
V: TRBV5-1; J: TRBJ2-7; size: .; D: .; CDR3: CASSLALTGPTGEQYF; DNA: TGCGCCAGCAGCTTGGCCTTGACAGGACCTACCGGGGAGCAGTACTTC
V: TRBV19; J: TRBJ1-2; size: once; D: .; CDR3: CASSTTQTHYGYTF; DNA: TGTGCCAGTAGTACCACTCAAACCCACTATGGCTACACCTTC
V: TRBV6-6; J: TRBJ2-1; size: .; D: TRBD2; CDR3: CASSYAASGSWIEQFF; DNA: TGTGCCAGCAGTTACGCGGCTAGCGGGAGTTGGATTGAGCAGTTCTTC
V: TRBV9; J: TRBJ2-7; size: .; D: TRBD1; CDR3: CASSRGQGSYEQYF; DNA: TGTGCCAGCAGCAGAGGACAGGGAAGCTACGAGCAGTACTTC
V: TRBV4-1; J: TRBJ2-3; size: .; D: TRBD2; CDR3: CASSLVTSGTSVLDTQYF; DNA: TGCGCCAGCAGCCTAGTGACCTCCGGGACTAGCGTTTTAGATACGCAGTATTTT
V: TRBV19; J: TRBJ2-7; size: .; D: TRBD1; CDR3: CASSTGGQGTYEQYF; DNA: TGTGCCAGTAGTACGGGGGGACAGGGGACCTACGAGCAGTACTTC
V: TRBV27; J: TRBJ1-5; size: .; D: .; CDR3: CASSLSGGNLPQHF; DNA: TGTGCCAGCAGTTTATCGGGAGGGAACTTGCCCCAGCATTTT
V: TRBV7-7; J: TRBJ2-1; size: .; D: .; CDR3: CASSLGGGEAYNEQFF; DNA: TGTGCCAGCAGCTTAGGAGGGGGGGAGGCCTACAATGAGCAGTTCTTC
V: TRBV3-1/TRBV3-2; J: TRBJ2-1; size: .; D: .; CDR3: CASSRTTGAVNEQFF; DNA: TGTGCCAGCAGCCGAACAACGGGAGCGGTAAATGAGCAGTTCTTC
V: TRBV19; J: TRBJ1-4; size: .; D: .; CDR3: CASSMQATNEKLFF; DNA: TGTGCCAGTAGTATGCAGGCAACTAATGAAAAACTGTTTTTT
V: TRBV28; J: TRBJ1-1; size: .; D: .; CDR3: CASSLSGQEAFF; DNA: TGTGCCAGCAGTCTGTCTGGGCAAGAAGCTTTCTTT
V: TRBV11-3; J: TRBJ1-1; size: .; D: .; CDR3: CASSGGEGTEAFF; DNA: TGTGCCAGCAGTGGGGGGGAGGGCACTGAAGCTTTCTTT
V: TRBV30; J: TRBJ2-5; size: .; D: .; CDR3: CAWSIGRETQYF; DNA: TGTGCCTGGAGTATTGGGAGAGAGACCCAGTACTTC
V: TRBV11-2; J: TRBJ2-1; size: .; D: TRBD1; CDR3: CASSRWGGTGAENEQFF; DNA: TGTGCCAGCAGTAGGTGGGGGGGGACAGGGGCCGAAAATGAGCAGTTCTTC
V: TRBV5-4; J: TRBJ2-3; size: .; D: .; CDR3: CAGTGGSFDTQYF; DNA: TGTGCCGGCACCGGGGGATCTTTCGATACGCAGTATTTT
V: TRBV9; J: TRBJ2-3; size: .; D: TRBD2; CDR3: CASSSREGRADTQYF; DNA: TGTGCCAGCAGCTCCCGGGAGGGCCGCGCAGATACGCAGTATTTT
V: TRBV9; J: TRBJ2-1; size: .; D: .; CDR3: CASSPRGAGYNEQFF; DNA: TGTGCCAGCAGCCCGAGAGGGGCGGGATACAATGAGCAGTTCTTC
V: TRBV6-4; J: TRBJ2-7; size: .; D: TRBD2; CDR3: CAGPLAGDSYEQYF; DNA: TGTGCCGGACCACTAGCGGGAGACTCCTACGAGCAGTACTTC
V: TRBV5-1; J: TRBJ2-3; size: .; D: .; CDR3: CASSLASGAADTQYF; DNA: TGCGCCAGCAGCTTGGCGTCAGGGGCCGCAGATACGCAGTATTTT
V: TRBV6-5; J: TRBJ2-2; size: .; D: .; CDR3: CASPGGELFF; DNA: TGTGCCAGTCCCGGCGGGGAGCTGTTTTTT
V: TRBV21-1; J: TRBJ2-7; size: .; D: .; CDR3: CASSPRGRSYEQYF; DNA: TGTGCCAGCAGCCCCAGGGGGCGCTCCTACGAGCAGTACTTC
V: TRBV2; J: TRBJ2-3; size: .; D: TRBD2; CDR3: CASALGTSGSGGTDTQYF; DNA: TGTGCCAGCGCTCTAGGGACTAGCGGGAGTGGGGGCACAGATACGCAGTATTTT
V: TRBV9; J: TRBJ1-1; size: .; D: .; CDR3: CASHGGVGEAFF; DNA: TGTGCCAGCCATGGGGGCGTAGGTGAAGCTTTCTTT
V: TRBV4-1; J: TRBJ2-1; size: .; D: TRBD2; CDR3: CASSLNLAGGEYEQFF; DNA: TGCGCCAGCAGCCTGAACCTAGCGGGAGGGGAATATGAGCAGTTCTTC
V: TRBV30; J: TRBJ2-7; size: .; D: TRBD1; CDR3: CAWSRDSSYEQYF; DNA: TGTGCCTGGAGCCGGGACAGCTCCTACGAGCAGTACTTC
V: TRBV10-3; J: TRBJ2-3; size: .; D: TRBD1; CDR3: CAISESGQGAGTDTQYF; DNA: TGTGCCATCAGTGAGTCGGGACAGGGGGCAGGAACAGATACGCAGTATTTT
V: TRBV11-2; J: TRBJ1-5; size: .; D: TRBD1; CDR3: CASSLQGASNQPQHF; DNA: TGTGCCAGCAGCCTGCAGGGGGCCAGCAATCAGCCCCAGCATTTT
V: TRBV6-5; J: TRBJ2-7; size: .; D: TRBD2; CDR3: CASSYSGAGGSYEQYF; DNA: TGTGCCAGCAGTTACTCTGGGGCGGGGGGATCCTACGAGCAGTACTTC
V: TRBV7-9; J: TRBJ2-7; size: .; D: TRBD2; CDR3: CASSSLANSYEQYF; DNA: TGTGCCAGCAGCTCACTAGCGAACTCCTACGAGCAGTACTTC
V: TRBV28; J: TRBJ2-3; size: .; D: TRBD2; CDR3: CASSPSGLAGDRTDTQYF; DNA: TGTGCCAGCAGTCCCTCGGGACTAGCGGGAGATCGCACAGATACGCAGTATTTT